The 11 T cell receptor beta chains listed next were all sequenced from one sample in a study of technical replicates of blood from a handful of donors. Measured with immunoSEQ multiplex PCR; TCRdb has only the in-frame clones, and not every one. Of roughly 92,000 clones listed, 85% to 95% are singletons. Sequences were obtained from T cells isolated from PBMCs. All receptors come from a human donor in good health.

The chain uses TRBV19 and TRBJ2-2; a possible D gene is TRBD1 (6 bases). V was shortened by 3 bases and J by 4 bases, with 12 bases between the two germline ends. The germline CDR1 and CDR2 sequences are LNHDA and SQIVND (reference sequence). CDR3 length: 15 residues. DNA for the CDR3: TGTGCCAGTAGTATTGCAGGGGCTCTCACCGGGGAGCTGTTTTTT. Encoded protein: CASSIAGALTGELFF.

The chain carries TRBV19 and TRBJ2-2, with D possibly being TRBD2 (5 bases). Germline V gene sequence: CDR1 LNHDA, CDR2 SQIVND (reference sequence). The V end was cut by 9 bases, the J end by 7 bases, with 15 bases between. The CDR3 runs to 13 residues. CDR3 DNA sequence: TGTGCCAGCATGGGAGAAAGGCACGGGGAGCTGTTTTTT. Translated, it gives CASMGERHGELFF. Variable domain in full (rest from reference TRBV19 and TRBJ2-2): DGGITQSPKYLFRKEGQNVTLSCEQNLNHDAMYWYRQDPGQGLRLIYYSQIVNDFQKGDIAEGYSVSREKKESFPLTVTSAQKNPTAFYLCASMGERHGELFFGEGSRLTVL.

V and J are TRBV19 and TRBJ2-1; D gene uncertain. CDR1 LNHDA and CDR2 SQIVND come from the germline V gene (reference sequence). The ends were cut back, 2 bases at V and 5 bases at J, with 10 bases in the middle. This CDR3 contains 14 residues. The chain's CDR3 is CASSIPVADNEQFF. As DNA, the CDR3 is TGTGCCAGTAGTATACCGGTCGCCGACAATGAGCAGTTCTTC. Based on the CDR3 plus reference TRBV19 and TRBJ2-1, the full variable domain is DGGITQSPKYLFRKEGQNVTLSCEQNLNHDAMYWYRQDPGQGLRLIYYSQIVNDFQKGDIAEGYSVSREKKESFPLTVTSAQKNPTAFYLCASSIPVADNEQFFGPGTRLTVL.

V gene TRBV11-2 combines with J gene TRBJ2-7, with D unclear. Per germline, CDR1 SGHAT and CDR2 FQNNGV. V gave up 3 bases and J gave up 3 bases, with 9 bases separating them. The CDR3 extends over 13 amino acids. Here the CDR3 DNA reads TGTGCCAGCAGCTTTCAGACTGACTACGAGCAGTACTTC. As protein: CASSFQTDYEQYF.

This rearrangement joins TRBV29-1 to TRBJ2-7; D possibly corresponds to TRBD2 (6 bases). The CDR3 contains 12 residues. Trimming took off 5 bases at V and 5 bases at J, with 13 bases between the two ends. Germline CDR1 reads SQVTM; CDR2 reads ANQGSEA. CDR3 bases: TGCAGCGTTTACCGGGAGAGCAACGAGCAGTACTTC. Translation gives CSVYRESNEQYF.

V is TRBV5-1 and J is TRBJ2-7, with TRBD2 matching over 9 bases. CDR1 is SGHRS, CDR2 YFSETQ, per germline. The CDR3 is made up of 16 amino acids. Trimming cost V 0 bases and J 2 bases; bases outside gene matches: 6. Here the CDR3 reads CASSLGPSGGTYEQYF. The CDR3 DNA sequence: TGCGCCAGCAGCTTGGGTCCGAGCGGGGGGACCTACGAGCAGTACTTC.

V is TRBV27 and J is TRBJ2-7, with 7 bases fitting TRBD1. J gave up 5 bases and V 3 bases, and 7 bases lay outside the gene matches. The CDR3 spans 14 residues. CDR1 MNHEY and CDR2 SMNVEV come from the germline V gene (reference sequence). The DNA of the CDR3 is TGTGCCAGCAGTTTGACAGGGTTGATGAACGAGCAGTACTTC. Translation: CASSLTGLMNEQYF.

The chain is built from TRBV7-8 and TRBJ1-5, with D possibly TRBD1 on 6 matching bases. The CDR3 is 18 residues long. The V end lost 1 base, the J end lost 0 bases, and 16 bases lay between the germline ends. CDR1 SGHVS and CDR2 FQNEAQ come from the germline V gene. Here the CDR3 reads CASSLDGQLKGSNQPQHF. CDR3 DNA sequence: TGTGCCAGCAGCTTAGACGGACAGTTAAAGGGTAGCAATCAGCCCCAGCATTTT.

The V call is TRBV28, the J call TRBJ1-4; 7 bases fit TRBD1. CDR3 length: 17 amino acids. The V and J ends lost 5 bases and 7 bases, in that order; junction bases with no gene match: 16. CDR1 is MDHEN and CDR2 is SYDVKM in the germline V gene. CDR3 residues: CASSATGAREELEKLFF. DNA for the CDR3: TGTGCCAGCAGTGCTACAGGGGCCAGAGAGGAACTTGAAAAACTGTTTTTT.

As for this clone: Compared with germline, one end of the junction differs, possibly owing to a read error. The rearrangement uses TRBV29-1 and TRBJ2-7; 10 bases line up with TRBD1. The V gene's germline CDR1 is SQVTM and CDR2 ANQGSEA. This CDR3 region has 14 residues. The CDR3 sequence is CSVEVDRGPIEQYF. The CDR3 DNA is TGCAGCGTCGAAGTCGACAGGGGGCCCATCGAGCAGTACTTC.

The CDR3 sequence: CASSGQPGTGATELFF. For the CDR3, the DNA is TGCGCCAGCAGCGGGCAGCCCGGGACAGGAGCCACGGAACTGTTTTTT. The genes are TRBV5-1 and TRBJ1-4; 8 bases agree with TRBD1. CDR1 and CDR2 from the germline V gene are SGHRS and YFSETQ. The trim removed 4 bases at V and 12 bases at J, leaving 17 bases unmatched. CDR3 length equals 16 residues.